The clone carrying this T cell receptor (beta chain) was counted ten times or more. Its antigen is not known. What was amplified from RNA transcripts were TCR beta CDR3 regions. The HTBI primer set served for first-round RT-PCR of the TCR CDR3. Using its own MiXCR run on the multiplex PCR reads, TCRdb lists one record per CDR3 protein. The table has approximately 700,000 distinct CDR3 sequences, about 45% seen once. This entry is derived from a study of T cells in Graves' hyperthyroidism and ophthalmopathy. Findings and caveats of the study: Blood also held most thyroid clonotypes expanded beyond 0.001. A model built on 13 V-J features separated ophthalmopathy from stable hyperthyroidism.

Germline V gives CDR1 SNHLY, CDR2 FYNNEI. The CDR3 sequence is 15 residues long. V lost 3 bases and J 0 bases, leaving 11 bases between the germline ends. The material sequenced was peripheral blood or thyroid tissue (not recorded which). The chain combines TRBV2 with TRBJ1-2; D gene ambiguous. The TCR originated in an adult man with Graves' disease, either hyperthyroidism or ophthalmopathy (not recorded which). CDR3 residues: CASSESDRANYGYTF. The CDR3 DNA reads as TGTGCCAGCAGTGAGTCCGACCGTGCTAACTATGGCTACACCTTC.